This paragraph covers one TCR beta chain sequence. This sample is drawn from a study of blood T cell repertoires in COVID-19. Original analysis: Cell counts per sample came from amplifying reference gene primers. Produced via immunoSEQ multiplex PCR; TCRdb's table is partial and in-frame only. Clonal size and the V and J genes are those of that table, whereas D and trimming came from the DNA. In the table there are 150,000 to 200,000 clones, 70% to 90% of which are singletons. Enrollment of patients from Seattle took place during active infection, with longitudinal follow-up. Specimen: peripheral blood. The clonotype originates from a man older than 75 with COVID-19, enrolled during active disease.

As DNA, the CDR3 is TGTGCCACCAGTGAGTACCGGGACACCCAAGAGACCCAGTACTTC. It codes for CATSEYRDTQETQYF. The V and J genes are TRBV24-1 and TRBJ2-5; a possible D gene is TRBD1 (6 bases). Germline values: CDR1 KGHDR, CDR2 SFDVKD. V lost 4 bases and J lost 1, with 12 bases in between. The CDR3 length is 15 residues.